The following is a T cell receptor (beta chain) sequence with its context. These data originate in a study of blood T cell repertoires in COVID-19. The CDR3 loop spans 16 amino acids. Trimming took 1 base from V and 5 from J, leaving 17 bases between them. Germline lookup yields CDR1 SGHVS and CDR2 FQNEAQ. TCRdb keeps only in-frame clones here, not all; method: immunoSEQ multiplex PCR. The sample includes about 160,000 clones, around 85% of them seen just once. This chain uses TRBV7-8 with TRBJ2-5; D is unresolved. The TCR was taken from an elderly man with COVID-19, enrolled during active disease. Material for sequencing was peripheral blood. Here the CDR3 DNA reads TGTGCCAGCAGCTTAGGGGCCCTTTCCGCCCAGGAGACCCAGTACTTC. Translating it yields CASSLGALSAQETQYF.